The 14 T cell receptor beta chains listed next were all sequenced from one sample in a study of CD8+ T cells in alopecia areata. Sequencing used cDNA as its template, made by extracting RNA and reverse transcribing it. Generated by immunoSEQ multiplex PCR, the TCRdb table keeps only in-frame clones and is missing some. Of approximately 280,000 clones listed, roughly 64% are singletons. Treatment indicated: oral pan-JAK inhibitor, 5-10 mg twice daily. This sample comprised CD4+ T cells sorted from blood, obtained at week 24, from a patient treated with tofacitinib. Source of these receptors: a human donor with alopecia areata.

This sequence joins TRBV2 and TRBJ2-7, with TRBD1 matching over 7 bases. The CDR3 sequence is 15 residues long. Germline CDR1 reads SNHLY; CDR2 reads FYNNEI. J gave up 2 bases and V 1 base, and 5 bases lay outside the gene matches. DNA of the CDR3: TGTGCCAGCAGTGAAGTCATGGACAGGCCCTACGAGCAGTACTTC. Amino acids: CASSEVMDRPYEQYF.

Points on this clone: This specimen includes other DNA sequences encoding the same CDR3. The CDR3 sequence: CSGGGGNEKLFF. CDR3 nucleotides: TGCAGCGGTGGTGGGGGTAATGAAAAACTGTTTTTT. This chain links TRBV29-1 with TRBJ1-4, with D tentatively TRBD1 (5 bases). V was pared by 7 bases and J by 4 bases, with 10 bases between. CDR3 length: 12 residues. Germline CDR1 reads SQVTM; CDR2 reads ANQGSEA. Full variable domain (rest looked up from reference TRBV29-1 and TRBJ1-4): SAVISQKPSRDICQRGTSLTIQCQVDSQVTMMFWYRQQPGQSLTLIATANQGSEATYESGFVIDKFPISRPNLTFSTLTVSNMSPEDSSIYLCSGGGGNEKLFFGSGTQLSVL.

V and J are TRBV5-6 and TRBJ2-7; D remains ambiguous. In germline, CDR1 is SGHDT, CDR2 YYEEEE. The CDR3 is 14 residues long. The V gene lost 0 bases and the J gene lost 3 bases, with 10 bases spanning the gap. The CDR3 protein is CASSLGWINYEQYF. The CDR3 DNA reads as TGTGCCAGCAGCTTGGGCTGGATTAACTACGAGCAGTACTTC.

V gene TRBV28 combines with J gene TRBJ2-1; 8 bases map to TRBD1. Germline trimming cut 4 bases from V and 1 base from J; bases unmatched to any gene: 6. There are 16 residues in the CDR3. From germline, CDR1 is MDHEN and CDR2 SYDVKM. DNA of the CDR3: TGTGCCAGCAGTTCGCCGACAGGGGTGTCCTACAATGAGCAGTTCTTC. The encoded protein is CASSSPTGVSYNEQFF.

The V gene is TRBV6-5, the J gene TRBJ1-5; D ambiguous. The CDR3 totals 12 residues. The V end lost 4 bases, the J end lost 9 bases, and 10 bases lay between the germline ends. Germline CDR1 MNHEY, CDR2 SVGAGI. The CDR3 region is CASSSHSSPQHF. Here the CDR3 DNA reads TGTGCCAGCAGTTCCCACTCATCGCCCCAGCATTTT.

The chain combines TRBV20-1 with TRBJ1-2; D is ambiguous. V shed 8 bases and J shed 8 bases, with 15 bases lying between them. The germline gives CDR1 DFQATT, CDR2 SNEGSKA (reference sequence). The CDR3 has 11 amino acids. The CDR3 sequence: CSCLWTRGYTF. DNA for the CDR3: TGCAGTTGCCTGTGGACCCGGGGCTACACCTTC.

The chain links TRBV5-1 to TRBJ2-5, with D possibly being TRBD1 or TRBD2 (6 bases each). From germline, CDR1 is SGHRS and CDR2 YFSETQ. CDR3 length: 15 amino acids. Trimming removed 0 bases from V and 1 base from J, with 10 bases in between. CDR3 DNA sequence: TGCGCCAGCAGCTTGGGTCGGGGGCCCCAAGAGACCCAGTACTTC. Residues: CASSLGRGPQETQYF.

This clone was found once. The genes are TRBV6-5 and TRBJ1-6, with a possible D match to TRBD1 (6 bases). This CDR3 is 15 amino acids long. The V end lost 6 bases, the J end lost 3 bases, and 12 bases lay between the germline ends. Germline-derived CDR1 and CDR2 are MNHEY and SVGAGI. The CDR3 region is CASRGLDSYNSPLHF. The CDR3 nucleotides are TGTGCCAGCAGAGGGCTGGACAGCTATAATTCACCCCTCCACTTT.

The rearrangement links TRBV30 to TRBJ2-1; 11 nucleotides agree with TRBD2. The germline CDR1 and CDR2 sequences are GTSNPN and SVGIG (reference sequence). The CDR3 has 15 residues. Trimming removed 0 bases from V and 4 bases from J; junction bases left unmatched: 2. The CDR3 region is CAWSVRLAGYNEQFF. CDR3 in DNA: TGTGCCTGGAGTGTACGACTAGCGGGATACAATGAGCAGTTCTTC.

V is TRBV11-3 and J is TRBJ2-2, with D possibly TRBD2 on 5 matching bases. The CDR3 covers 15 residues. Trimming shortened V by 0 bases and J by 6 bases, and 11 bases separated the two germline ends. Germline V lookup: CDR1 SGHNT, CDR2 YENEEA. The CDR3: CASSLDRGSAGELFF. The CDR3 DNA reads TGTGCCAGCAGCTTAGATCGAGGGAGCGCCGGGGAGCTGTTTTTT.

This clone occurred once. The chain employs TRBV5-1 and TRBJ2-1, with TRBD1 matching over 11 bases. Germline assignment: CDR1 SGHRS and CDR2 YFSETQ. The trim removed 5 bases at V and 3 bases at J, leaving 7 bases unmatched. There are 16 residues in the CDR3. CDR3 protein: CASSYSGTGGYNEQFF. As DNA, the CDR3 is TGCGCCAGCAGTTACTCCGGGACAGGGGGCTACAATGAGCAGTTCTTC.

The genes are TRBV4-1 and TRBJ2-6, with 7 bases matching TRBD1. The CDR3 totals 16 residues. Per germline, CDR1 MGHRA and CDR2 YSYEKL. V lost 1 base to trimming and J lost 0 bases; unmatched junction nucleotides: 0. The CDR3 region has the DNA TGCGCCAGCAGCCAAGGACAGGGCTCTGGGGCCAACGTCCTGACTTTC. It yields the protein CASSQGQGSGANVLTF.

This clone was picked up one time. This sequence joins TRBV18 and TRBJ1-2; TRBD1 matches at 7 bases. V dropped 3 bases and J dropped 8; count of bases not matched to a gene: 6. The V gene's germline CDR1 is KGHSH and CDR2 LQKENI. The CDR3 extends over 13 amino acids. CDR3 loop: CASSPQGEKGYTF. CDR3 sequence (DNA): TGTGCCAGCTCACCCCAGGGGGAAAAGGGCTACACCTTC.

The chain uses TRBV11-2 and TRBJ2-5; D is perhaps TRBD1 (5 bases). CDR3 length: 16 residues. CDR1 and CDR2 from the germline V gene are SGHAT and FQNNGV. V lost 4 bases to trimming and J lost 2 bases, with 17 bases between them. CDR3 nucleotide sequence: TGTGCCAGCAGCTCCACCGTAGGGGCCTTACAAGAGACCCAGTACTTC. Translation gives CASSSTVGALQETQYF.